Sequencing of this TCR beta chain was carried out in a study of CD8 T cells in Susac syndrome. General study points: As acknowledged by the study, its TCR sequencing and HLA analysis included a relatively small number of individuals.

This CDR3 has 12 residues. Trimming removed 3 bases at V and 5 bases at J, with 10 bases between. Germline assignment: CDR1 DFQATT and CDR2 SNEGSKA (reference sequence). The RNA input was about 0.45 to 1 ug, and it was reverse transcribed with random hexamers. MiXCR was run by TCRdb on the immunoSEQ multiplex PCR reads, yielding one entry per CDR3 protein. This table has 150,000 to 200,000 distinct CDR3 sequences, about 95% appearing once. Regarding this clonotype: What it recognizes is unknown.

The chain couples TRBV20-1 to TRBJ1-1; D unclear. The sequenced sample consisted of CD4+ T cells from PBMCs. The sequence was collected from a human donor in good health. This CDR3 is CSASSSGTEAFF. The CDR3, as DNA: TGCAGTGCTAGTTCGAGCGGAACTGAAGCTTTCTTT.